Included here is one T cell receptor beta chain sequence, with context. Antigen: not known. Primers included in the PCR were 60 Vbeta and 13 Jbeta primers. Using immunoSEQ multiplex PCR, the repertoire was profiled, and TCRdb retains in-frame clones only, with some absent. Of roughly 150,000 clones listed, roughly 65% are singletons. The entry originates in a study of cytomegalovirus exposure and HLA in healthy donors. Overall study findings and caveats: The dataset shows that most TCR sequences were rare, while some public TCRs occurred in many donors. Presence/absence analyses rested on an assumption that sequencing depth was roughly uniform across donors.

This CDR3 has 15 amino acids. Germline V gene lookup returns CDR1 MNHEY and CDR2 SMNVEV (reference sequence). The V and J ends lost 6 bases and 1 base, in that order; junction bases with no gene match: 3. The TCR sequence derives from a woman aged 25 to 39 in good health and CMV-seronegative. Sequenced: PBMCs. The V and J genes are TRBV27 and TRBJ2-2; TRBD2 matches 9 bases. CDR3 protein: CASRRLAVNTGELFF. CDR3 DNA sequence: TGTGCCAGCAGACGACTAGCGGTGAACACCGGGGAGCTGTTTTTT.